Listed below are T cell receptor beta chains from one sample, sequenced in a study of cytomegalovirus exposure and HLA in healthy donors. Repertoires were generated with immunoSEQ multiplex PCR, while TCRdb's copy carries only in-frame clones and drops some. The sample records some 80,000 clones, over 70% being singletons. Sequenced material: PBMCs. These receptors all come from a man aged 18-30 years in good health and CMV-seropositive. Each CDR3 is given with its conserved first and last residue. The D gene is left open where the match is weak. The listing skips clone size in some rows; elsewhere it reads once, few, many or a size class.

abundance	v_gene	d_gene	j_gene	CDR3nt	CDR3aa
once	TRBV28	.	TRBJ1-5	TGTGCCAGCAACCACGGGCAGGGAAGCAATCAGCCCCAGCATTTT	CASNHGQGSNQPQHF
once	TRBV28	.	TRBJ1-1	TGTGCCAGCAGTTTTCTGCTGGGCACTTTGAACACTGAAGCTTTCTTT	CASSFLLGTLNTEAFF
few	TRBV9	TRBD1	TRBJ1-2	TGTGCCAGCAGCGTTTCCACAGGGGTTGGCTACACCTTC	CASSVSTGVGYTF
.	TRBV6-5	.	TRBJ1-2	TGTGCCAGCAGTTCTGACAGCTCCAACTATGGCTACACCTTC	CASSSDSSNYGYTF
.	TRBV7-9	TRBD1	TRBJ1-2	TGTGCCAGCAGCTTAGGGGGACAGGGGGTCTGGTATGGCTACACCTTC	CASSLGGQGVWYGYTF
.	TRBV4-1	.	TRBJ2-6	TGCGCCAGCAGCCAAGGCGGCGGGGGCCTTGGGGCCAACGTCCTGACTTTC	CASSQGGGGLGANVLTF
.	TRBV7-9	.	TRBJ2-1	TGTGCCAGCAGCTTTCAGGGGGGATACAATGAGCAGTTCTTC	CASSFQGGYNEQFF
.	TRBV5-4	TRBD1	TRBJ1-4	TGTGCCAGCAGCACGACAGGGCCGGGAGAAAAACTGTTTTTT	CASSTTGPGEKLFF
.	TRBV13	TRBD1	TRBJ2-7	TGTGCCAGCAGCTTCTCCAACCCGGAATTACAGGGGCGACACGAGCAGTACTTC	CASSFSNPELQGRHEQYF
.	TRBV13	.	TRBJ1-2	TGTGCCAGCAGCTTAGCAGGGGTCGGCTACACCTTC	CASSLAGVGYTF
.	TRBV7-3	.	TRBJ1-1	TGTGCCAGCAGCTTAACGAACCGGGCTGAAGCTTTCTTT	CASSLTNRAEAFF
.	TRBV7-8	.	TRBJ2-7	TGTGCCAGCAGCTTTCTCAGGGCAGCCGTCTTTTTTGAGTACTTC	CASSFLRAAVFFEYF
.	TRBV7-9	.	TRBJ1-2	TGTGCCAGCAGCCAATACACCGACTATGGCTACACCTTC	CASSQYTDYGYTF
.	TRBV7-2	TRBD2	TRBJ2-5	TGTGCCAGCAGCTTCCCCCAAAGGGTGCGGGAGCAAGAGACCCAGTACTTC	CASSFPQRVREQETQYF
.	TRBV18	.	TRBJ2-7	TGTGCCAGCTCACCACCGCAAGGGGCTGCCGAGCAGTACTTC	CASSPPQGAAEQYF
few	TRBV9	TRBD2	TRBJ2-2	TGTGCCAGCAGCACGGAGGTTCCGACTAGCGGGAGCAGGGGGCCCGGGGAGCTGTTTTTT	CASSTEVPTSGSRGPGELFF
.	TRBV28	.	TRBJ1-1	TGTGCCAGCAGTTTATTAGGCGGGACTGAAGCTTTCTTT	CASSLLGGTEAFF
.	TRBV4-1	TRBD2	TRBJ2-1	TGCGCCAGCAGCCAAGTCATGACTAGCGGGATTAGCTCCTACAATGAGCAGTTCTTC	CASSQVMTSGISSYNEQFF
.	TRBV28	TRBD1	TRBJ1-4	TGTGCCAGCCCCCTCGGGACAGCCGATGAAAAACTGTTTTTT	CASPLGTADEKLFF
.	TRBV5-1	TRBD2	TRBJ2-7	TGCGCCAGCAGCTTGAGACTAGCGGGGGCCTACGAGCAGTACTTC	CASSLRLAGAYEQYF
.	TRBV4-1	TRBD2	TRBJ2-3	TGCGCCAGCGGACGGGAGGTCCGACGCACAGATACGCAGTATTTT	CASGREVRRTDTQYF
.	TRBV7-9	TRBD1	TRBJ1-2	TGTGCCAGCGTTAGGACAGGGAAATATGGCTACACCTTC	CASVRTGKYGYTF
.	TRBV9	.	TRBJ1-1	TGTGCCAGCAGCGTACAGGTGAACACTGAAGCTTTCTTT	CASSVQVNTEAFF
few	TRBV9	.	TRBJ2-7	TGTGCCAGCAGCGTAGACGGTCAGGGCTACGAGCAGTACTTC	CASSVDGQGYEQYF
.	TRBV18	.	TRBJ2-7	TGTGCCAGCTCACCGGTGGGGGGGGCCTCCGAGCAGTACTTC	CASSPVGGASEQYF
.	TRBV25-1	.	TRBJ2-1	TGTGCCAGCAGTGAAACTGCGGGCGCCTACAATGAGCAGTTCTTC	CASSETAGAYNEQFF
once	TRBV2	.	TRBJ2-7	TGTGCCAGCATCAACTCCTACGAGCAGTACTTC	CASINSYEQYF
.	TRBV4-2	TRBD2	TRBJ2-1	TGTGCCAGCAGCCCGACTAGCGGGAGGGCCAATGAGCAGTTCTTC	CASSPTSGRANEQFF
once	TRBV4-1	TRBD1	TRBJ2-1	TGCGCCAGCAGCCAAGGACAGGGGGCGCGCAATGAGCAGTTCTTC	CASSQGQGARNEQFF
.	TRBV19	TRBD1	TRBJ2-1	TGTGCCAGTAGCGACAGGGGCCCCGACAATGAGCAGTTCTTC	CASSDRGPDNEQFF
.	TRBV5-1	.	TRBJ1-1	TGCGCCAGCAGCTCTAACCACTATAACACTGAAGCTTTCTTT	CASSSNHYNTEAFF
.	TRBV5-1	TRBD2	TRBJ2-1	TGCGCCAGCAGCGATCCGGGGGGGGACAATGAGCAGTTCTTC	CASSDPGGDNEQFF
.	TRBV7-8	TRBD2	TRBJ2-1	TGTGCCAGCAGCTTACAGGGACTAGCGGGGGAGCAGTTCTTC	CASSLQGLAGEQFF
.	TRBV15	.	TRBJ1-2	TGTGCCACCAGCAGCCCCCCGGGGATCGGCTACACCTTC	CATSSPPGIGYTF
.	TRBV28	.	TRBJ1-2	TGTGCCAGCACTGATCACTCGAACTATGGCTACACCTTC	CASTDHSNYGYTF
.	TRBV7-3	.	TRBJ2-7	TGTGCCAGCAGCTCGGGAGCTGTAGGGGAGCAGTACTTC	CASSSGAVGEQYF
.	TRBV4-1	.	TRBJ2-5	TGCGCCAGCAGCCAGCGGGCGGACCAAGAGACCCAGTACTTC	CASSQRADQETQYF
.	TRBV4-1	TRBD2	TRBJ2-2	TGCGCCAGCAGGGCCGGACTAGCCTTTTCCGGGGAGCTGTTTTTT	CASRAGLAFSGELFF
.	TRBV7-9	TRBD2	TRBJ2-7	TGTGCCAGCAGCTCCCCCCTATTAAGCGGGAGTAGCTACGAGCAGTACTTC	CASSSPLLSGSSYEQYF
few	TRBV5-1	.	TRBJ2-7	TGCGCCAGCAGTCGGGACCTCGGGAGCTCCTACGAGCAGTACTTC	CASSRDLGSSYEQYF
few	TRBV2	.	TRBJ1-1	TGTGCCAGCAGAGAAGCCAATCCTAGACGTGAAGCTTTCTTT	CASREANPRREAFF
.	TRBV19	TRBD1	TRBJ1-1	TGTGCCAGCGATTCAGGGGGGAACACTGAAGCTTTCTTT	CASDSGGNTEAFF
.	TRBV6-6	.	TRBJ1-4	TGTGCCAGCACCGACTGGTTGGTAACTAATGAAAAACTGTTTTTT	CASTDWLVTNEKLFF
.	TRBV5-4	.	TRBJ1-2	TGTGCCAGCAGCTTGGGGAACAAGCGGTCCTTAGGTGGCTACACCTTC	CASSLGNKRSLGGYTF
.	TRBV5-1	.	TRBJ1-3	TGCGCCAGCAGCCCCAATGGAGGGGCCGCGGGAAACACCATATATTTT	CASSPNGGAAGNTIYF
.	TRBV6-5	TRBD1	TRBJ2-5	TGTGCCAGCAGTCTAAGTCAGACAGGGCAAGAGACCCAGTACTTC	CASSLSQTGQETQYF
.	TRBV7-9	TRBD1	TRBJ2-7	TGTGCCAGCAGCTTAGCCCCGGGACAGGGCTACGAGCAGTACTTC	CASSLAPGQGYEQYF
.	TRBV18	TRBD1	TRBJ2-5	TGTGCCAGCTCACCAATGACAGGGGGGGAGACCCAGTACTTC	CASSPMTGGETQYF
.	TRBV5-4	.	TRBJ1-1	TGTGCCAGCAGCTCGTACCTCCCTGGACAGAGCGCTGAAGCTTTCTTT	CASSSYLPGQSAEAFF
once	TRBV28	.	TRBJ1-2	TGTGCCAGCAGCGGGGGGAATGGCTACACCTTC	CASSGGNGYTF
.	TRBV11-3	TRBD1	TRBJ2-4	TGTGCCAGCAGCTTAAGGGGGCCCCGTGCCAAAGACATTCAGTACTTC	CASSLRGPRAKDIQYF
.	TRBV29-1	TRBD1	TRBJ1-2	TGCATGGCACAGGGGCCACATGGCTACACCTTC	CMAQGPHGYTF
.	TRBV6-5	.	TRBJ1-1	TGTGCCAGCAGTCTCGCACAGGGCTTCACTGAAGCTTTCTTT	CASSLAQGFTEAFF
.	TRBV9	.	TRBJ2-1	TGTGCCAGCAGCGTAGTTTCGGGAAACAATGAGCAGTTCTTC	CASSVVSGNNEQFF
.	TRBV6-1	.	TRBJ1-5	TGTGCCAGCAGTGAAGCGCTTCCAGGGTATCAGCCCCAGCATTTT	CASSEALPGYQPQHF
.	TRBV6-5	TRBD2	TRBJ2-7	TGTGCCCAACCCTCCGGGACTAGCGGGGACTACGAGCAGTACTTC	CAQPSGTSGDYEQYF
.	TRBV7-7	TRBD2	TRBJ2-1	TGTGCTAGCAGCCATAGACTAGCGGGAGTAGCTGAGCAGTTCTTC	CASSHRLAGVAEQFF
.	TRBV28	TRBD2	TRBJ2-7	TGTGCCAGTAGCGGGATCTACGAGCAGTACTTC	CASSGIYEQYF